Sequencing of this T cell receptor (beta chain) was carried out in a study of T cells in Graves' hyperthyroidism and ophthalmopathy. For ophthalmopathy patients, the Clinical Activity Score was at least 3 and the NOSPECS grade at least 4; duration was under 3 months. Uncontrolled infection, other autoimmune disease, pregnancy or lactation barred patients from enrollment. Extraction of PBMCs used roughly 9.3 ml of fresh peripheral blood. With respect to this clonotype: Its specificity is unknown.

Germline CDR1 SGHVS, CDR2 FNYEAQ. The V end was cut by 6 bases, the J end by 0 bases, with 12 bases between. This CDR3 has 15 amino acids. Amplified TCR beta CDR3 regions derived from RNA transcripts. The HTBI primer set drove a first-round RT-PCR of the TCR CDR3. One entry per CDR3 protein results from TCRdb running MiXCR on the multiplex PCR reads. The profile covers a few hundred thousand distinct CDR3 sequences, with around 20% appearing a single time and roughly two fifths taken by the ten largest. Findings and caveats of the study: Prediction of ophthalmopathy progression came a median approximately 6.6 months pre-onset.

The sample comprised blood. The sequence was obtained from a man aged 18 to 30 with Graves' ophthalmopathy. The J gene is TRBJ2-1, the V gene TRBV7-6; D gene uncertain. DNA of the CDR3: TGTGCCAGCAGTCCCAGCTCGAGCTCCTACAATGAGCAGTTCTTC. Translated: CASSPSSSSYNEQFF.